Presented here are 27 T cell receptor beta chains from one specimen sequenced in a study of blood T cells in healthy people across ages. The second PCR ran roughly 6 to 12 cycles with a sample-barcoded 5' primer and J-beta primers. Each CDR3 protein is one row after TCRdb ran MiXCR on the 5' RACE reads. The data show around 1.7 million distinct CDR3 sequences, over 25% seen once. Sequencing input: blood. Every receptor here comes from a woman aged 25-40 years in good health.

This clonotype showed up many times. This sequence joins TRBV6-5 and TRBJ2-6, with D perhaps matching TRBD2 (5 bases). Per germline, CDR1 MNHEY and CDR2 SVGAGI. The CDR3 spans 17 residues. The V and J ends lost 2 bases and 0 bases respectively, with 11 bases between them. This CDR3 reads CASSYSGRTSGANVLTF. The CDR3 DNA is TGTGCCAGCAGTTACAGCGGCCGTACCTCTGGGGCCAACGTCCTGACTTTC.

This clonotype has just a few counts. The chain recombines TRBV29-1 with TRBJ2-3; tentatively, D is TRBD2 (6 bases). V was trimmed by 5 bases and J by 2 bases, leaving 17 bases between them. Per germline, CDR1 SQVTM and CDR2 ANQGSEA. The length of the CDR3 is 15 residues. The CDR3: CSVRGQGGSTDTQYF. The CDR3, as DNA: TGCAGCGTTCGAGGGCAGGGAGGTTCCACAGATACGCAGTATTTT.

CDR3 protein: CSASRRDNYNEQFF. CDR3 DNA: TGCAGTGCTAGTCGCCGGGACAACTACAATGAGCAGTTCTTC. The rearrangement links TRBV20-1 to TRBJ2-1; D is perhaps TRBD1 (6 bases). The CDR3 runs 14 residues. Germline V gene lookup returns CDR1 DFQATT and CDR2 SNEGSKA (reference sequence). V was cut by 3 bases and J by 3 bases, with 12 bases left in between.

V and J are TRBV5-1 and TRBJ1-4, with D unresolved. Germline V gives CDR1 SGHRS, CDR2 YFSETQ. The CDR3 runs 14 residues. Trimming pared 2 bases from V and 7 bases from J, leaving 12 bases between. The CDR3 here is CASSFTAGGEKLFF. In DNA, the CDR3 is TGCGCCAGCAGCTTTACGGCGGGAGGTGAAAAACTGTTTTTT.

This chain connects TRBV12-3 or TRBV12-4 to TRBJ2-1, with D perhaps TRBD1 or TRBD2 (5 bases each). V lost 4 bases and J 4 bases, leaving 11 bases between the germline ends. This CDR3 has 14 amino acids. CDR3 amino acids: CASSWDGNYNEQFF. The CDR3 DNA is TGTGCCAGCAGTTGGGACGGAAATTACAATGAGCAGTTCTTC.

This chain links TRBV7-6 with TRBJ2-5, with D unclear. V was clipped by 3 bases and J by 7 bases, with 18 bases between them. Per the germline V gene, CDR1 is SGHVS and CDR2 is FNYEAQ. This CDR3 spans 15 amino acids. This chain's CDR3 is CASSFIAGRAGTQYF. The CDR3 nucleotides read TGTGCCAGCAGCTTCATCGCTGGCCGTGCAGGGACCCAGTACTTC. Combining the CDR3 with reference TRBV7-6 and TRBJ2-5 gives the whole variable domain GAGVSQSPRYKVTKRGQDVALRCDPISGHVSLYWYRQALGQGPEFLTYFNYEAQQDKSGLPNDRFSAERPEGSISTLTIQRTEQRDSAMYRCASSFIAGRAGTQYFGPGTRLLVL.

On this clonotype itself: A clone one base away is much larger, so this may be a read error. The rearrangement uses TRBV29-1 and TRBJ2-5, with 9 nucleotides matching TRBD1. The germline V gene encodes CDR1 SQVTM and CDR2 ANQGSEA. Trimming cost V 5 bases and J 7 bases; bases outside gene matches: 17. CDR3 length: 16 amino acids. The CDR3 region has the DNA TGCAGCGTTTACACGGCCCCGGGACAGGGAAAAGGGACCCAGTACTTC. This encodes CSVYTAPGQGKGTQYF.

Concerning this clonotype itself: The germline gene is not matched at one end of the junction; a read error may be the cause. This chain links TRBV3-1 with TRBJ2-1, with 8 bases that match TRBD1. The DNA end lines up better with TRBJ2-7; the J call may be wrong. Germline-derived CDR1 and CDR2 are LGHDT and YNNKEL (reference sequence). This CDR3 has 15 amino acids. The CDR3 here is CASSDGQGPWYGQYF. The CDR3 bases are TGTGCCAGCAGCGACGGACAGGGTCCTTGGTACGGGCAGTACTTC.

This clonotype has only a few counts. The J gene is TRBJ2-7, the V gene TRBV5-1, with TRBD2 identical over 10 bases. Trimming removed 5 bases from V and 1 base from J; junction bases left unmatched: 6. Germline V CDR1 and CDR2: SGHRS, YFSETQ. This CDR3 region has 15 residues. Written as DNA, the CDR3 is TGCGCCAGCAGGGATCAGCGGGGGGGATCCTACGAGCAGTACTTC. Encoded protein: CASRDQRGGSYEQYF.

This clonotype was recorded at least ten times. V usage is TRBV3-1 and J usage is TRBJ2-1; 8 bases match TRBD2. Germline V gives CDR1 LGHDT, CDR2 YNNKEL (reference sequence). The CDR3 contains 12 residues. The V segment lost 2 bases and the J segment 9 bases; nucleotides outside the gene matches: 0. CDR3 protein: CASSQRGGEQFF. DNA of the CDR3: TGTGCCAGCAGCCAACGGGGGGGTGAGCAGTTCTTC.

The chain employs TRBV25-1 and TRBJ2-3; D is possibly TRBD1 (5 bases). The CDR3 totals 17 residues. Germline lookup yields CDR1 MGHDK and CDR2 SYGVNS. V gave up 4 bases and J gave up 0 bases, with 17 bases separating them. CDR3 sequence (DNA): TGTGCCAGCAGTGGTGCTTGGGGCGGACCTAGCACAGATACGCAGTATTTT. It specifies CASSGAWGGPSTDTQYF.

To note about this clonotype: Its ends do not fully match the called genes, so a read error is possible. The V call is TRBV5-4, the J call TRBJ1-2, with D possibly matching TRBD1 (6 bases). Looked up from germline, CDR1 is SGHNT and CDR2 is YYREEE (reference sequence). This CDR3 comprises 13 residues. The CDR3 spells CASSLAGVVGYTF. DNA of the CDR3: TGTGCCAGTAGCTTGGCAGGGGTCGTCGGCTACACCTTC.

The chain couples TRBV5-1 to TRBJ2-3; D is possibly TRBD2 (6 bases). The CDR3 contains 15 residues. V lost 0 bases and J 4 bases, leaving 12 bases between the germline ends. CDR1 SGHRS and CDR2 YFSETQ come from the germline V gene. For the CDR3, the DNA is TGCGCCAGCAGCTTGGAAGGAGGGCCGTCAGATACGCAGTATTTT. Translation gives CASSLEGGPSDTQYF.

V usage is TRBV6-5 and J usage is TRBJ2-3; TRBD2 aligns across 13 bases. Germline V gene data show CDR1 as MNHEY and CDR2 as SVGAGI. The CDR3 totals 14 residues. Germline trimming cut 5 bases from V and 12 bases from J; bases unmatched to any gene: 8. CDR3 sequence (DNA): TGTGCCAGCAGTCCCGGACTAGCGGGAGTGACACAGTATTTT. It codes for CASSPGLAGVTQYF.

This clonotype was recorded many times. This chain uses TRBV12-3 or TRBV12-4 with TRBJ2-1; TRBD2 aligns across 8 bases. The CDR3 extends over 14 amino acids. The J segment lost 3 bases and the V segment lost 6 bases, leaving 4 bases of the junction unmatched. In nucleotides, the CDR3 is TGTGCCAGCAGCCATACTAGCGGCTACAATGAGCAGTTCTTC. Protein product: CASSHTSGYNEQFF.

The rearrangement joins TRBV5-1 to TRBJ2-7; TRBD1 matches 7 bases. Losses at the gene ends were 5 bases for V and 6 bases for J; bases not matched to a gene: 8. Germline values: CDR1 SGHRS, CDR2 YFSETQ. The CDR3 is made up of 13 amino acids. The CDR3 reads CASRIDREGEQYF. CDR3 sequence (DNA): TGCGCCAGCAGGATCGACAGGGAAGGCGAGCAGTACTTC.

V and J are TRBV12-3 or TRBV12-4 and TRBJ2-1, with 14 bases lining up with TRBD2. With the DNA end fitting TRBJ2-7 better, the J assignment may be wrong. The CDR3 is 18 amino acids. The CDR3 region is CASSLGLAGGLSYNEQYF. The CDR3 DNA is TGTGCCAGCAGTTTAGGACTAGCGGGAGGGCTGTCCTACAATGAGCAGTACTTC.

This clonotype showed up many times. This rearrangement joins TRBV11-2 to TRBJ2-7; 8 bases are shared with TRBD1. Germline CDR1 reads SGHAT; CDR2 reads FQNNGV. This CDR3 spans 13 amino acids. The trim removed 8 bases at V and 6 bases at J, leaving 9 bases unmatched. CDR3 nucleotides: TGTGCCAGCGGACCCGGACAGGGTACCGAGCAGTACTTC. This sequence encodes CASGPGQGTEQYF.

V and J are TRBV7-2 and TRBJ2-1; 12 bases are a match to TRBD2. Looked up from germline, CDR1 is SGHTA and CDR2 is FQGNSA. CDR3 size: 14 residues. V gave up 8 bases and J gave up 7 bases; unmatched junction bases: 6. The CDR3 DNA follows: TGTGCCAGCGCTAGCGGGGGGGCTTGGAATGAGCAGTTCTTC. Its protein is CASASGGAWNEQFF.

V gene TRBV12-3 or TRBV12-4 combines with J gene TRBJ2-5; 8 bases are shared with TRBD1. V was clipped by 7 bases and J by 4 bases; unmatched bases: 5. The length of the CDR3 is 13 residues. The CDR3 is CASMQTGAETQYF. CDR3 bases: TGTGCCAGCATGCAGACAGGGGCAGAGACCCAGTACTTC.

The chain combines TRBV28 with TRBJ1-2, with 8 bases matching TRBD1. Germline V lookup: CDR1 MDHEN, CDR2 SYDVKM. The V segment lost 1 base and the J segment 6 bases; nucleotides outside the gene matches: 7. This CDR3 comprises 15 residues. This chain's CDR3 is CASSLSRRGLNGYTF. CDR3 nucleotide sequence: TGTGCCAGCAGTTTATCACGCAGGGGGCTTAATGGCTACACCTTC.

V is TRBV9 and J is TRBJ2-1, with a possible D match to TRBD2 (5 bases). The DNA matches TRBJ2-7 better at its end, which makes the J call doubtful. CDR3 length: 14 amino acids. Per the germline V gene, CDR1 is SGDLS and CDR2 is YYNGEE. Written as DNA, the CDR3 is TGTGCCAGCAGCGGAGTTGGTAGCGTAAGTGAGCAGTACTTC. Protein product: CASSGVGSVSEQYF.

The sample holds a few counts of this clonotype. The V call is TRBV7-9, the J call TRBJ2-5, with TRBD1 as a possible D gene (6 bases). This CDR3 has 15 amino acids. The V gene lost 5 bases and the J gene lost 2 bases, with 15 bases spanning the gap. The V gene's germline CDR1 is SEHNR and CDR2 FQNEAQ (reference sequence). As DNA, the CDR3 is TGTGCCAGCAGCACCACGGGACAAGGACAAGAGACCCAGTACTTC. This codes for CASSTTGQGQETQYF.

This clonotype appeared many times. V usage is TRBV5-1 and J usage is TRBJ2-7, with 8 bases identical to TRBD2. The germline CDR1 and CDR2 sequences are SGHRS and YFSETQ. Unmatched junction bases numbered 7, after V lost 5 bases and J lost 3 bases. The CDR3 is made up of 14 amino acids. CDR3 residues: CASSLRGADYEQYF. CDR3 coding DNA: TGCGCCAGCAGTTTGCGGGGGGCGGACTACGAGCAGTACTTC. Filled out from reference TRBV5-1 and TRBJ2-7, the complete variable domain reads KAGVTQTPRYLIKTRGQQVTLSCSPISGHRSVSWYQQTPGQGLQFLFEYFSETQRNKGNFPGRFSGRQFSNSRSEMNVSTLELGDSALYLCASSLRGADYEQYFGPGTRLTVT.

This clonotype came up many times. J is TRBJ1-4 and V is TRBV10-3; the D gene is possibly TRBD1 (6 bases). Germline lookup yields CDR1 ENHRY and CDR2 SYGVKD. V was clipped by 8 bases and J by 8 bases, with 15 bases between them. The CDR3 consists of 13 residues. CDR3 DNA sequence: TGTGCCATCTTCTCAGGGGCTCGGGAAAAACTGTTTTTT. Translated, it gives CAIFSGAREKLFF.

Notes on this clonotype: Being one base from a much bigger clone, this may be a read error. The chain links TRBV6-5 to TRBJ2-7; 7 nucleotides line up with TRBD1. The J call may be wrong; the DNA end is better matched by TRBJ2-5. Germline values: CDR1 MNHEY, CDR2 SVGAGI. CDR3 size: 14 residues. The CDR3 protein is CASSSNRGRGTQYF. The CDR3 nucleotides are TGTGCCAGCAGCAGCAACAGGGGTAGAGGGACCCAGTACTTC.

The chain uses TRBV11-2 and TRBJ2-5; D is unclear. CDR3 length: 15 amino acids. Germline-derived CDR1 and CDR2 are SGHAT and FQNNGV. Deletions cut 3 bases from V and 6 bases from J, with 17 bases between. CDR3 in DNA: TGTGCCAGCAGCTTCTCTAACAGCATGAGCCAGACCCAGTACTTC. Its protein is CASSFSNSMSQTQYF.